The 9 T cell receptor beta chains in this list originate from one sample, sequenced in a study of blood T cell repertoires in COVID-19. Data came from immunoSEQ multiplex PCR; TCRdb stores just in-frame clones and leaves some out. The sample contains 110,000 to 150,000 clones, about 89% of which appear only once. The sequencing input was peripheral blood. These receptors originate from a man aged 55 to 70 with active or convalescent COVID-19.

The V call is TRBV28, the J call TRBJ1-1; 7 bases line up with TRBD1. The CDR3 has 16 amino acids. Germline assignment: CDR1 MDHEN and CDR2 SYDVKM. V was clipped by 5 bases and J by 0 bases; unmatched bases: 9. CDR3 sequence: CASSPRTGLMNTEAFF. The DNA for the CDR3 is TGTGCCAGCAGTCCCCGGACAGGTCTAATGAACACTGAAGCTTTCTTT.

The chain links TRBV2 to TRBJ1-3; D remains ambiguous. CDR3 length equals 14 residues. CDR1 is SNHLY and CDR2 is FYNNEI in the germline V gene. Trimming stripped 1 base from V and 11 bases from J, with 15 bases between. The CDR3, as DNA: TGTGCCAGCAGTGAAGGTGGGCAGCTTCTTGCCATATATTTT. Encoded protein: CASSEGGQLLAIYF.

This chain connects TRBV28 to TRBJ2-7; D remains ambiguous. The V end lost 8 bases, the J end lost 6 bases, and 20 bases lay between the germline ends. The CDR3 has 14 amino acids. The V gene's germline CDR1 is MDHEN and CDR2 SYDVKM. In DNA, the CDR3 is TGTGCCAGCGCCTCGCGGCTTAGCACCTCCGAGCAGTACTTC. Amino acid sequence: CASASRLSTSEQYF.

The rearrangement links TRBV28 to TRBJ1-5, with a possible D match to TRBD1 (6 bases). The CDR3 loop spans 14 amino acids. Trimming shortened V by 7 bases and J by 4 bases, and 14 bases separated the two germline ends. The germline gives CDR1 MDHEN, CDR2 SYDVKM. CDR3 DNA: TGTGCCAGCATCACAGGGACGGAAAATCAGCCCCAGCATTTT. This sequence encodes CASITGTENQPQHF.

The rearrangement uses TRBV19 and TRBJ2-3; 9 nucleotides match TRBD2. CDR1 LNHDA and CDR2 SQIVND come from the germline V gene (reference sequence). The CDR3 totals 17 residues. Trimming cost V 0 bases and J 4 bases; bases outside gene matches: 8. The CDR3 loop reads CASSIDRVAGVADTQYF. CDR3 bases: TGTGCCAGTAGTATAGATCGCGTAGCGGGGGTGGCAGATACGCAGTATTTT.

This chain joins TRBV4-1 and TRBJ2-3, with 9 positions matching TRBD2. Germline-derived CDR1 and CDR2 are MGHRA and YSYEKL. V shed 0 bases and J 2 bases; nucleotides not matched to a gene: 6. This CDR3 comprises 17 residues. The CDR3, as DNA: TGCGCCAGCAGCCAAGATTTTAGCGGGAGCTCCACAGATACGCAGTATTTT. This sequence encodes CASSQDFSGSSTDTQYF.

This clone appeared a single time. The CDR3 nucleotides are TGTGCCAGCAGCTTAGGTTCAGGGGGTCGGACTGAAGCTTTCTTT. It yields the protein CASSLGSGGRTEAFF. The chain joins TRBV7-2 to TRBJ1-1, with TRBD1 identical over 7 bases. The V segment lost 1 base and the J segment 5 bases; nucleotides outside the gene matches: 7. Per germline, CDR1 SGHTA and CDR2 FQGNSA. The CDR3 length is 15 residues.

The chain has TRBV6-2 or TRBV6-3 and TRBJ2-7; D may be TRBD2 (6 bases). Germline CDR1 MNHEY, CDR2 SVGEGT. V lost 4 bases and J 6 bases, leaving 13 bases between the germline ends. CDR3 size: 13 residues. The CDR3 protein is CASSSGTPAEQYF. CDR3 coding DNA: TGTGCCAGCAGTTCCGGGACTCCCGCCGAGCAGTACTTC.

This sequence joins TRBV28 and TRBJ2-7; TRBD2 aligns across 11 bases. The CDR3 is 16 residues long. Unmatched junction bases numbered 7, after V lost 1 base and J lost 5 bases. Germline lookup yields CDR1 MDHEN and CDR2 SYDVKM. CDR3 loop: CASSLLASGRIHEQYF. The CDR3 nucleotides read TGTGCCAGCAGTTTATTGGCTAGCGGGAGGATCCACGAGCAGTACTTC.